Below are 22 T cell receptor beta chains sequenced from a single sample in a study of blood T cell repertoires in COVID-19. The table came from immunoSEQ multiplex PCR; TCRdb's copy has only in-frame clones and leaves some out. This table has about 300,000 clones, 65% to 90% appearing once. Material: PBMCs or T cells enriched from blood (not recorded which). The receptors were gathered from a man younger than 45 who had recovered from COVID-19.

The genes are TRBV4-1 and TRBJ2-1, with 13 bases lining up with TRBD2. CDR3 length equals 19 residues. The junction had 8 bases not matched to a gene; V was cut back by 3 bases and J by 0 bases. Germline V gene sequence: CDR1 MGHRA, CDR2 YSYEKL. The CDR3 DNA is TGCGCCAGCAGCCATCGGGGACTAGCGGGGCTAAGCTCCTACAATGAGCAGTTCTTC. It codes for CASSHRGLAGLSSYNEQFF.

The chain's CDR3 is CASAAGTVNYGYTF. The CDR3 DNA is TGTGCCAGCGCGGCCGGGACAGTTAACTATGGCTACACCTTC. This chain uses TRBV10-3 with TRBJ1-2; 7 nucleotides agree with TRBD1. V lost 10 bases to trimming and J lost 1 base; unmatched junction nucleotides: 9. This CDR3 region has 14 residues. Germline V gene sequence: CDR1 ENHRY, CDR2 SYGVKD.

The chain links TRBV10-2 to TRBJ2-7; a possible D gene is TRBD1 (5 bases). The CDR3 runs to 14 residues. With 0 bases removed from V and 0 bases from J, the gap between germline ends came to 6 bases. Germline CDR1 is WSHSY and CDR2 is SAAADI. CDR3 residues: CASSESGDSYEQYF. In DNA, the CDR3 is TGCGCCAGCAGTGAGTCAGGGGACTCCTACGAGCAGTACTTC.

The chain carries TRBV3-1 (or the pseudogene TRBV3-2) and TRBJ2-7; the D gene is possibly TRBD1 (6 bases). The CDR3 runs to 14 residues. The germline V gene has CDR1 LGHDT and CDR2 YNNKEL (reference sequence). The V end was cut by 4 bases, the J end by 3 bases, with 13 bases between. CDR3: CASSLRGPGYEQYF. Written as DNA, the CDR3 is TGTGCCAGCAGCCTCAGGGGTCCGGGCTACGAGCAGTACTTC.

The chain recombines TRBV7-9 with TRBJ2-7; 12 bases are a match to TRBD1. J lost 2 bases, V lost 5 bases, and 4 bases had no gene match. The germline V gene encodes CDR1 SEHNR and CDR2 FQNEAQ (reference sequence). CDR3 length equals 15 residues. The CDR3: CASSPGTGGPYEQYF. The CDR3 DNA is TGTGCCAGCAGCCCCGGGACAGGGGGCCCCTACGAGCAGTACTTC.

The genes are TRBV27 and TRBJ1-1; maybe TRBD1 (5 bases). CDR1 MNHEY and CDR2 SMNVEV come from the germline V gene (reference sequence). V was clipped by 6 bases and J by 1 base, with 12 bases between them. The CDR3 totals 14 residues. The DNA for the CDR3 is TGTGCCAGCAGAACGACAGCATCGAACACTGAAGCTTTCTTT. It codes for CASRTTASNTEAFF.

The J gene is TRBJ1-3, the V gene TRBV29-1; D is perhaps TRBD1 (6 bases). The CDR3 runs to 14 residues. Germline loops: CDR1 SQVTM, CDR2 ANQGSEA. Trimming stripped 1 base from V and 1 base from J, with 8 bases between. CDR3 region: CSVEGDKSGNTIYF. The CDR3 nucleotides are TGCAGCGTTGAAGGGGACAAATCTGGAAACACCATATATTTT.

The chain joins TRBV7-6 to TRBJ2-7, with 12 bases aligning to TRBD2. V was clipped by 5 bases and J by 5 bases; unmatched bases: 10. CDR1 is SGHVS, CDR2 FNYEAQ, per germline. The CDR3 extends over 16 amino acids. CDR3 nucleotides: TGTGCCAGCAGCCCCTCTAGCGGGGGGGCGGGCGACGAGCAGTACTTC. Its protein is CASSPSSGGAGDEQYF.

CDR3 DNA sequence: TGCAGTGCTAGTTTAGGGGACACAAATTCACCCCTCCACTTT. Amino acids: CSASLGDTNSPLHF. This chain joins TRBV20-1 and TRBJ1-6; the D gene is possibly TRBD1 (6 bases). V was pared by 3 bases and J by 7 bases, with 13 bases between. This CDR3 has 14 amino acids. Germline CDR1 reads DFQATT; CDR2 reads SNEGSKA (reference sequence).

The chain couples TRBV27 to TRBJ1-2; D is possibly TRBD1 (5 bases). Trimming stripped 5 bases from V and 4 bases from J, with 17 bases between. The germline gives CDR1 MNHEY, CDR2 SMNVEV (reference sequence). The CDR3 runs to 15 residues. CDR3 coding DNA: TGTGCCAGCAGTGCCTCTCGACAGTTGGGCTATGGCTACACCTTC. This gives the protein CASSASRQLGYGYTF.

This clone came up many times. This rearrangement joins TRBV30 to TRBJ1-2, with D unresolved. The germline gives CDR1 GTSNPN, CDR2 SVGIG (reference sequence). The CDR3 loop spans 12 amino acids. Trimming removed 6 bases at V and 5 bases at J, with 13 bases between. CDR3 sequence: CACGPGAYGYTF. The CDR3 DNA is TGTGCCTGCGGACCGGGAGCATATGGCTACACCTTC. Looking up the rest from reference TRBV30 and TRBJ1-2 gives the full variable domain: SQTIHQWPATLVQPVGSPLSLECTVEGTSNPNLYWYRQAAGRGLQLLFYSVGIGQISSEVPQNLSASRPQDRQFILSSKKLLLSDSGFYLCACGPGAYGYTFGSGTRLTVV.

This sequence joins TRBV20-1 and TRBJ2-1; no reliable D call. V was pared by 0 bases and J by 8 bases, with 5 bases between. Germline V gives CDR1 DFQATT, CDR2 SNEGSKA (reference sequence). This CDR3 region has 11 residues. CDR3 nucleotides: TGCAGTGCTAGAGATGTATATGAGCAGTTCTTC. Its translation is CSARDVYEQFF.

The V gene is TRBV10-2, the J gene TRBJ2-7; 10 bases agree with TRBD2. The CDR3 runs to 15 residues. The J segment lost 2 bases and the V segment lost 3 bases, leaving 4 bases of the junction unmatched. Germline CDR1 and CDR2: WSHSY and SAAADI. The DNA of the CDR3 is TGCGCCAGCAGTGAAGAAGCGGGGGGGCCCTACGAGCAGTACTTC. Encoded protein: CASSEEAGGPYEQYF.

Notes on this clone: At the DNA level, this CDR3 is encoded by other sequences in the same sample as well. This sequence joins TRBV5-1 and TRBJ1-4, with D possibly matching TRBD1 (6 bases). Deletions cut 0 bases from V and 8 bases from J, with 14 bases between. Germline V lookup: CDR1 SGHRS, CDR2 YFSETQ. This CDR3 spans 15 amino acids. The CDR3 region is CASSLVQGRGEKLFF. The CDR3 bases are TGCGCCAGCAGCTTGGTACAGGGCCGAGGGGAAAAACTGTTTTTT.

This clone has only a few counts. The J gene is TRBJ1-5, the V gene TRBV2; D perhaps matches TRBD1 (5 bases). The CDR3 is 11 residues long. Germline values: CDR1 SNHLY, CDR2 FYNNEI. Trimming left V 5 bases short and J 11 bases short, with 10 bases between. CDR3 amino acids: CASSRDFSQHF. The CDR3 DNA reads as TGTGCCAGCAGTCGGGACTTCTCCCAGCATTTT.

As to this clone: Other nucleotide sequences from this sample produce the same CDR3. This rearrangement joins TRBV12-3 or TRBV12-4 to TRBJ2-7; 8 nucleotides align to TRBD1. This CDR3 is built from 13 residues. The trim removed 4 bases at V and 3 bases at J, leaving 2 bases unmatched. The CDR3 spells CASSSGQGYEQYF. DNA of the CDR3: TGTGCCAGCAGTTCCGGACAGGGCTACGAGCAGTACTTC.

The V and J genes are TRBV12-3 or TRBV12-4 and TRBJ2-4; weak D call: TRBD1 (6 bases). The V end lost 5 bases, the J end lost 7 bases, and 9 bases lay between the germline ends. The CDR3 contains 12 residues. The CDR3 nucleotides read TGTGCCAGCAGTATGACAGGCAACATTCAGTACTTC. Its translation: CASSMTGNIQYF.

The rearrangement uses TRBV2 and TRBJ1-1; D gene unclear. This CDR3 is 14 amino acids long. Germline lookup yields CDR1 SNHLY and CDR2 FYNNEI. Trimming left V 1 base short and J 6 bases short, with 12 bases between. CDR3 DNA sequence: TGTGCCAGCAGTGAAGGGGCGGGGTCCGCTGAAGCTTTCTTT. Translation gives CASSEGAGSAEAFF.

This clone was observed a few times. This chain connects TRBV11-1 to TRBJ1-1, with a weak D call TRBD1 (6 bases). Trimming stripped 1 base from V and 5 bases from J, with 8 bases between. Germline CDR1 SGHAT, CDR2 FQDESV (reference sequence). This CDR3 is built from 13 residues. Here the CDR3 DNA reads TGTGCCAGCAGCTTAGACAGGGAGACTGAAGCTTTCTTT. Its protein is CASSLDRETEAFF.

The chain links TRBV27 to TRBJ1-6, with unresolved D. V was pared by 5 bases and J by 7 bases, with 18 bases between. Looked up from germline, CDR1 is MNHEY and CDR2 is SMNVEV (reference sequence). This CDR3 comprises 16 residues. CDR3: CASSARRGLGNSPLHF. The CDR3 nucleotides are TGTGCCAGCAGTGCCCGGCGGGGTCTGGGAAATTCACCCCTCCACTTT.

The chain couples TRBV13 to TRBJ2-3; 11 positions agree with TRBD2. The CDR3 spans 15 residues. J was trimmed by 2 bases and V by 4 bases; bases with no gene match: 2. Germline CDR1 is PRHDT and CDR2 is FYEKMQ (reference sequence). Here the CDR3 DNA reads TGTGCCAGCAGCTCGGGACTAGCGGACACAGATACGCAGTATTTT. Translating gives CASSSGLADTDTQYF.

The rearrangement links TRBV4-1 to TRBJ1-1; 9 positions match TRBD1. Per the germline V gene, CDR1 is MGHRA and CDR2 is YSYEKL. This CDR3 has 17 residues. The trim removed 4 bases at V and 3 bases at J, leaving 12 bases unmatched. For the CDR3, the DNA is TGCGCCAGCAGCCTTCTCGGACAGGGGAGGTCGTACACTGAAGCTTTCTTT. This translates into CASSLLGQGRSYTEAFF.